The 2 T cell receptor beta chains presented below share a single source sample, sequenced in a study of CD8 T cells in ankylosing spondylitis (dated by TCRdb to 2015 to 2018). Receptors were amplified or captured by 5' RACE. Instrument used: Illumina HiSeq 2500. TCRdb reanalyzed the raw reads on its own, using fastp at Q25 for trimming and MiXCR for clone calling, and kept in-frame beta chains. Each entry is one CDR3 protein sequence, shown with its most common DNA and genes. Counted in this sample were 150,000 to 200,000 distinct CDR3 sequences; about a third of them appeared once. The ten largest clones add up to 6% of the sample. Sequencing used synovial fluid, either unsorted or a sorted T cell fraction (not recorded which). The receptors come from a male donor with ankylosing spondylitis.

This clonotype has just a few counts. The chain recombines TRBV24-1 with TRBJ2-1; D unresolved. CDR3 length: 12 residues. Deletions cut 5 bases from V and 7 bases from J, with 8 bases between. CDR1 and CDR2 (germline): KGHDR, SFDVKD. This CDR3 reads CATSAGQNEQFF. In DNA form, the CDR3 reads TGTGCCACCAGTGCCGGCCAGAATGAGCAGTTCTTC.

The rearrangement links TRBV4-3 to TRBJ1-2; 10 bases are shared with TRBD1. Germline V gene lookup returns CDR1 LGHNA and CDR2 YSLEER. The CDR3 spans 14 residues. V gave up 1 base and J gave up 6 bases; unmatched junction bases: 2. In DNA, the CDR3 is TGCGCCAGCAGCCAAGCGACAGGGGGCCATGGCTACACCTTC. Translated: CASSQATGGHGYTF.